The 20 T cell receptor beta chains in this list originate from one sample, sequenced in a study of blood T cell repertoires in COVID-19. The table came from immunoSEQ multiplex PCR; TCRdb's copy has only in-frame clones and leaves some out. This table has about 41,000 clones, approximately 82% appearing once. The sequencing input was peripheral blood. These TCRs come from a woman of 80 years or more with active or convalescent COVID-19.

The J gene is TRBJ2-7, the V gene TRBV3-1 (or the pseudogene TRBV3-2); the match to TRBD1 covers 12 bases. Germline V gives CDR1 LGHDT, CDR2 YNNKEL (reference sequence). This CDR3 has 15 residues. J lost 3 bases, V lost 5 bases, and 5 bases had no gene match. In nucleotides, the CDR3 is TGTGCCAGCAGCGGGGACAGGGGGCCCGGCTACGAGCAGTACTTC. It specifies CASSGDRGPGYEQYF.

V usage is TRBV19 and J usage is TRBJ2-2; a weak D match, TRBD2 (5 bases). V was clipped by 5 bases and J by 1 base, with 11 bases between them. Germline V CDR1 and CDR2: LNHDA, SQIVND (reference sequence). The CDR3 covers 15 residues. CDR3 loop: CASSLPSRNTGELFF. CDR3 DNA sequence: TGTGCCAGTAGTCTGCCTAGCAGGAACACCGGGGAGCTGTTTTTT.

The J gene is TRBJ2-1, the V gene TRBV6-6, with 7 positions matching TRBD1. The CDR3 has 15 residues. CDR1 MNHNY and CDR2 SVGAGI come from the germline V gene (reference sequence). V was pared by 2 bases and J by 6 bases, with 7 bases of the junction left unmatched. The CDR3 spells CASSYAQGPSNEQFF. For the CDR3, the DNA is TGTGCCAGCAGTTACGCACAGGGGCCCAGCAATGAGCAGTTCTTC.

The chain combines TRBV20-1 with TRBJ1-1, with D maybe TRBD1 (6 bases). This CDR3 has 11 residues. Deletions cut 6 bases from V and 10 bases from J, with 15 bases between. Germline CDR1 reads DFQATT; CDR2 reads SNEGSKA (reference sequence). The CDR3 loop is CSASTQGPAFF. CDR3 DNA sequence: TGCAGTGCCTCCACACAGGGCCCAGCTTTCTTT.

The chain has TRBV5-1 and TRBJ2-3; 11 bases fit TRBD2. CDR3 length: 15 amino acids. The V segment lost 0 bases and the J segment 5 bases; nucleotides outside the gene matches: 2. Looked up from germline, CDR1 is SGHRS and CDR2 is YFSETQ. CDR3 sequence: CASSLAGTSGDTQYF. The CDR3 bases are TGCGCCAGCAGCTTGGCCGGGACTAGCGGAGATACGCAGTATTTT.

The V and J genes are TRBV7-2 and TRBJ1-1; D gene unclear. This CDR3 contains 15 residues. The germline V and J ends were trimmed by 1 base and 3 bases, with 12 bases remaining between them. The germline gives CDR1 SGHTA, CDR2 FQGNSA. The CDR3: CASSLDRVRDTEAFF. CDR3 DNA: TGTGCCAGCAGCTTAGATAGAGTCCGAGACACTGAAGCTTTCTTT.

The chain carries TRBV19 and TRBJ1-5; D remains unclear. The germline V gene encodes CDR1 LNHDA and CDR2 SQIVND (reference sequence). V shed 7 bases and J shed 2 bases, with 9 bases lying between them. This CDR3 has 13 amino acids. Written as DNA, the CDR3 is TGTGCCAGTACCTTATCTGGCAATCAGCCCCAGCATTTT. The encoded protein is CASTLSGNQPQHF.

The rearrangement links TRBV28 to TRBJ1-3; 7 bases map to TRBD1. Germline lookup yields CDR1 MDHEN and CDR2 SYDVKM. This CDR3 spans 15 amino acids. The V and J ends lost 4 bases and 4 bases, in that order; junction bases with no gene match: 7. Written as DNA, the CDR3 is TGTGCCAGCAGTTCGGGAGGGACAGAGGGAAACACCATATATTTT. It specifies CASSSGGTEGNTIYF. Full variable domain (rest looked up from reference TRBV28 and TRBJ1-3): DVKVTQSSRYLVKRTGEKVFLECVQDMDHENMFWYRQDPGLGLRLIYFSYDVKMKEKGDIPEGYSVSREKKERFSLILESASTNQTSMYLCASSSGGTEGNTIYFGEGSWLTVV.

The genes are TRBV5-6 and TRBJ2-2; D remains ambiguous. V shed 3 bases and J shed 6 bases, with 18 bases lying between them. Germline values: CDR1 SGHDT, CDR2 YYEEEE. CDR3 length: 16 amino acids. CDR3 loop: CASSSPRERLAGELFF. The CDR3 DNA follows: TGTGCCAGCAGCTCCCCGCGTGAGCGCCTAGCCGGGGAGCTGTTTTTT.

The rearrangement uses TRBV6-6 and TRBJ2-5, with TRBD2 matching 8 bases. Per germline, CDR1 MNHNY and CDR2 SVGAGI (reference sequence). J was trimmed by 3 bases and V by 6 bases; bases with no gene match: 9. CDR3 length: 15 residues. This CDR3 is CASRDPPGGEETQYF. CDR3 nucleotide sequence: TGTGCCAGCAGGGATCCCCCCGGGGGGGAAGAGACCCAGTACTTC.

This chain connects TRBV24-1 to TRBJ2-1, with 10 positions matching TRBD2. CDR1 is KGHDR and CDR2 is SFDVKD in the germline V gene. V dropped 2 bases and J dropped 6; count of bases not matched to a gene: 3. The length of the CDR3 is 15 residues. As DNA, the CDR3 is TGTGCCACCAGTGATTGGACTAGCGGCCTCAATGAGCAGTTCTTC. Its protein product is CATSDWTSGLNEQFF.

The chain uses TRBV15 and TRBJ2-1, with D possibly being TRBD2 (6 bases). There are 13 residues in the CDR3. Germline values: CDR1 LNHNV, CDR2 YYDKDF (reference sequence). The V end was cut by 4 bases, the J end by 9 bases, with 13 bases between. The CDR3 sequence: CATSIVRGGEQFF. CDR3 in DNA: TGTGCCACCAGCATCGTCCGGGGAGGTGAGCAGTTCTTC.

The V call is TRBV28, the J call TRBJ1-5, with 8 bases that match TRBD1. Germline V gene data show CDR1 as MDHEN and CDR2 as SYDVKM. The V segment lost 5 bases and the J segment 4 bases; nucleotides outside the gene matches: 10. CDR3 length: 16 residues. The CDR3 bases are TGTGCCAGCAGTACATACCAGGGGGCGCGGAATCAGCCCCAGCATTTT. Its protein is CASSTYQGARNQPQHF.

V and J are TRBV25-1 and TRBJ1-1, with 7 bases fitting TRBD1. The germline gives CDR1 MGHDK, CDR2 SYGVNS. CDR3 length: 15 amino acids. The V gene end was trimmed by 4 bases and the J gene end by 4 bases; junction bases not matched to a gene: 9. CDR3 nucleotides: TGTGCCAGCAGTGGGGGGGACAGAGAATTCACTGAAGCTTTCTTT. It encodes CASSGGDREFTEAFF.

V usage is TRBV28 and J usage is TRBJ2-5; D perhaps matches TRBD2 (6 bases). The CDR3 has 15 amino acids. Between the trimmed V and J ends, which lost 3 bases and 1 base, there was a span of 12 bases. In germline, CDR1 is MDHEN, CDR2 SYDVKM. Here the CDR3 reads CASSFQRGFQETQYF. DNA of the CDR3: TGTGCCAGCAGTTTCCAACGGGGGTTCCAAGAGACCCAGTACTTC.

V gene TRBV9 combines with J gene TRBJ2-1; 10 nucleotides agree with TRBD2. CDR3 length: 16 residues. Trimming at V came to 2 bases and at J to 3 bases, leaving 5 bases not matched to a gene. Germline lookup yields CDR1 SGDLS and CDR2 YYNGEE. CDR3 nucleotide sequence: TGTGCCAGCAGCGTCACCGGGACTAGCGTCTACAATGAGCAGTTCTTC. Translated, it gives CASSVTGTSVYNEQFF.

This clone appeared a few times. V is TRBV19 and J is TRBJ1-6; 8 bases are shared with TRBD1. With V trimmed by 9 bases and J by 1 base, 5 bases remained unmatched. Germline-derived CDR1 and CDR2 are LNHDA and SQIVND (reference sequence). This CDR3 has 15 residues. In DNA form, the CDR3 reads TGTGCCAGCCAGACAGGGGAATCCTATAATTCACCCCTCCACTTT. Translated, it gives CASQTGESYNSPLHF.

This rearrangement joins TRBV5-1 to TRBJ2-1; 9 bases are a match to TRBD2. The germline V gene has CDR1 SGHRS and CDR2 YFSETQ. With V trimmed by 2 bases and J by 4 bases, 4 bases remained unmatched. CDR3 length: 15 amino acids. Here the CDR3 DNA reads TGCGCCAGCAGCTTAGGTAGCGGGAGTTACAATGAGCAGTTCTTC. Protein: CASSLGSGSYNEQFF.

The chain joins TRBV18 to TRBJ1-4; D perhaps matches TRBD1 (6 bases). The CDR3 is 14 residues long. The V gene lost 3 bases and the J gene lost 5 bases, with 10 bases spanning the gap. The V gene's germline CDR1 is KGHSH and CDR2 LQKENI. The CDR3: CASSPDRRNEKLFF. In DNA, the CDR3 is TGTGCCAGCTCACCCGACAGGCGGAATGAAAAACTGTTTTTT.

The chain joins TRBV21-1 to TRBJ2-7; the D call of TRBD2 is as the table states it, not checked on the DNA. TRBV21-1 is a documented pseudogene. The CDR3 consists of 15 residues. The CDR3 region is CASSKVLAGTYEQYF. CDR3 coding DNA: TGTGCCAGCAGCAAAGTACTAGCCGGTACCTACGAGCAGTACTTC.